These T cell receptor beta chains were read from a single sample in a study of T-cell memory formation after mild COVID-19. From the 5' RACE reads, TCRdb called clonotypes with MiXCR, one entry per CDR3 protein. This sample yields 210,000 or so distinct CDR3 sequences, of which 27% are seen a single time; about 10% belongs to the top ten. Sequencing input: PBMCs or a T cell subset sorted from them (not recorded which). These receptors were taken from an adult woman who had mild COVID-19 (a few samples of this study predate the infection). Cell type and time point are not known. CDR3s include the opening cysteine and the closing phenylalanine or tryptophan. A D gene is named only where the DNA matches it firmly. The listing skips clone size in some rows; elsewhere it reads once, few, many or a size class.

v_call: TRBV29-1
d_call: -
j_call: TRBJ1-1
clone_size: -
cdr3_nt: TGCAGCGTCTCCGGGACACTACGGAACACTGAAGCTTTCTTT
cdr3_aa: CSVSGTLRNTEAFF

v_call: TRBV3-1
d_call: -
j_call: TRBJ2-4
clone_size: -
cdr3_nt: TGTGCCAGCAGCCAAGTGCTACCGGGGTTAGCCAAAAACATTCAGTACTTC
cdr3_aa: CASSQVLPGLAKNIQYF

v_call: TRBV4-3
d_call: TRBD1
j_call: TRBJ2-3
clone_size: -
cdr3_nt: TGCGCCAGCAGCCAAGCACCCGGACAGGGTTCAGATACGCAGTATTTT
cdr3_aa: CASSQAPGQGSDTQYF

v_call: TRBV24-1
d_call: -
j_call: TRBJ1-2
clone_size: -
cdr3_nt: TGTGCCACCAGTGATGAAAGGTTTGGCTACACCTTC
cdr3_aa: CATSDERFGYTF

v_call: TRBV24-1
d_call: TRBD1
j_call: TRBJ1-2
clone_size: few
cdr3_nt: TGTGCCACCAGTGACCCCGGGACAGACAACTATGGCTACACCTTC
cdr3_aa: CATSDPGTDNYGYTF

v_call: TRBV5-1
d_call: TRBD1
j_call: TRBJ1-1
clone_size: once
cdr3_nt: TGCGCCAGCAGCCGGAGTGAGGGGGCGAGAACTGAAGCTTTCTTT
cdr3_aa: CASSRSEGARTEAFF

v_call: TRBV5-4
d_call: -
j_call: TRBJ2-5
clone_size: few
cdr3_nt: TGTGCCAGCAGCCAACGCGGGCAGGGGCAAGAGACCCAGTACTTC
cdr3_aa: CASSQRGQGQETQYF

v_call: TRBV20-1
d_call: -
j_call: TRBJ2-1
clone_size: few
cdr3_nt: TGCAGTGCTAGAGACCGAGTGATCATCAATGAGCAGTTCTTC
cdr3_aa: CSARDRVIINEQFF

v_call: TRBV11-2
d_call: TRBD1
j_call: TRBJ2-1
clone_size: few
cdr3_nt: TGTGCCAGCAGCGCCACCGCCGGGACAGGGGCCTACAATGAGCAGTTCTTC
cdr3_aa: CASSATAGTGAYNEQFF

v_call: TRBV29-1
d_call: -
j_call: TRBJ2-3
clone_size: few
cdr3_nt: TGCAGCGTTTCCCTCATGGACAGCACAGATACGCAGTATTTT
cdr3_aa: CSVSLMDSTDTQYF

v_call: TRBV29-1
d_call: TRBD1
j_call: TRBJ2-3
clone_size: -
cdr3_nt: TGCAGCGTTGAAGCCAGGACAGGGGAGAGGGGCACAGATACGCAGTATTTT
cdr3_aa: CSVEARTGERGTDTQYF

v_call: TRBV2
d_call: -
j_call: TRBJ2-5
clone_size: -
cdr3_nt: TGTGCCAGCACTAATGAGGGAGAGACCCAGTACTTC
cdr3_aa: CASTNEGETQYF

v_call: TRBV7-9
d_call: TRBD1
j_call: TRBJ2-5
clone_size: -
cdr3_nt: TGTGCCAGCAGAGAGGACAGGAGCCAAGAGACCCAGTACTTC
cdr3_aa: CASREDRSQETQYF

v_call: TRBV18
d_call: TRBD2
j_call: TRBJ2-1
clone_size: few
cdr3_nt: TGTGCCAGCTCCGGTGGCGGGGGATCCTACAATGAGCAGTTCTTC
cdr3_aa: CASSGGGGSYNEQFF

v_call: TRBV24-1
d_call: -
j_call: TRBJ2-3
clone_size: few
cdr3_nt: TGTGCCACCAGTGATTTGACTAGTCCAGATACGCAGTATTTT
cdr3_aa: CATSDLTSPDTQYF

v_call: TRBV4-3
d_call: -
j_call: TRBJ2-3
clone_size: few
cdr3_nt: TGCGCCAGCAGCCAAGGGGAGGCAGATACGCAGTATTTT
cdr3_aa: CASSQGEADTQYF

v_call: TRBV7-9
d_call: -
j_call: TRBJ2-5
clone_size: -
cdr3_nt: TGTGCCAGCAGCACGGTCATTGAGACCCAGTACTTC
cdr3_aa: CASSTVIETQYF

v_call: TRBV6-1
d_call: -
j_call: TRBJ2-3
clone_size: -
cdr3_nt: TGTGCCAGCGTTAGCGGAGAAACTAGCACAGATACGCAGTATTTT
cdr3_aa: CASVSGETSTDTQYF

v_call: TRBV29-1
d_call: -
j_call: TRBJ1-1
clone_size: -
cdr3_nt: TGCAGCGGGAAGGGGAGCACTGAAGCTTTCTTT
cdr3_aa: CSGKGSTEAFF

v_call: TRBV7-3
d_call: -
j_call: TRBJ2-2
clone_size: -
cdr3_nt: TGTGCCATCAGACAGCGTGGTGGCACCGGGGAGCTGTTTTTT
cdr3_aa: CAIRQRGGTGELFF

v_call: TRBV11-2
d_call: -
j_call: TRBJ1-2
clone_size: -
cdr3_nt: TGTGCCAGCAGCTATAACACCGGGACGGAACGTCACTATGGCTACACCTTC
cdr3_aa: CASSYNTGTERHYGYTF

v_call: TRBV24-1
d_call: TRBD1
j_call: TRBJ2-2
clone_size: many
cdr3_nt: TGTGCCACCAGTGACCCCGCCGGGACAGTCAGGTTTGGCACCGGGGAGCTGTTTTTT
cdr3_aa: CATSDPAGTVRFGTGELFF

v_call: TRBV30
d_call: -
j_call: TRBJ2-3
clone_size: -
cdr3_nt: TGTGCCTGGAGTCTGGACATTTCTAGCACAGATACGCAGTATTTT
cdr3_aa: CAWSLDISSTDTQYF

v_call: TRBV7-2
d_call: -
j_call: TRBJ2-7
clone_size: few
cdr3_nt: TGTGCCAGCAGCTTACAGCCGTACTCCTACGAGCAGTACTTC
cdr3_aa: CASSLQPYSYEQYF

v_call: TRBV20-1
d_call: TRBD1
j_call: TRBJ1-1
clone_size: -
cdr3_nt: TGCAGTGCTAGCCCTTTGGACAGGCCAGAAGCTTTCTTT
cdr3_aa: CSASPLDRPEAFF

v_call: TRBV7-6
d_call: TRBD1
j_call: TRBJ2-7
clone_size: -
cdr3_nt: TGTGCCAGCAGCGCCCGGGACAGGGCCTACGAGCAGTACTTC
cdr3_aa: CASSARDRAYEQYF

v_call: TRBV7-2
d_call: -
j_call: TRBJ2-3
clone_size: few
cdr3_nt: TGTGCCAGCAGCCCCCCCACAGATACGCAGTATTTT
cdr3_aa: CASSPPTDTQYF

v_call: TRBV20-1
d_call: TRBD2
j_call: TRBJ2-7
clone_size: -
cdr3_nt: TGCAGTGCTAGCCCGACTAGCGGGGGGGCTAGTGAGCAGTACTTC
cdr3_aa: CSASPTSGGASEQYF

v_call: TRBV18
d_call: -
j_call: TRBJ2-6
clone_size: -
cdr3_nt: TGTGCCAGCTCACGCGACAGAAAGACGGCCGTCCTGACTTTC
cdr3_aa: CASSRDRKTAVLTF

v_call: TRBV6-5
d_call: -
j_call: TRBJ2-7
clone_size: few
cdr3_nt: TGTGCCAGCAGTTACTCGATTTGGGGCTCCTACGAGCAGTACTTC
cdr3_aa: CASSYSIWGSYEQYF

v_call: TRBV7-6
d_call: -
j_call: TRBJ1-2
clone_size: few
cdr3_nt: TGTGCCAGCAGCCCTCGGCCAAGAGCTAACTATGGCTACACCTTC
cdr3_aa: CASSPRPRANYGYTF

v_call: TRBV4-2
d_call: -
j_call: TRBJ2-3
clone_size: -
cdr3_nt: TGTGCCAGCAGCCAAGATCCTAGCGTGTCGGATACGCAGTATTTT
cdr3_aa: CASSQDPSVSDTQYF

v_call: TRBV7-9
d_call: -
j_call: TRBJ2-5
clone_size: few
cdr3_nt: TGTGCCAGCAGCTTACCGCAGGGGGGACAAGAGACCCAGTACTTC
cdr3_aa: CASSLPQGGQETQYF

v_call: TRBV3-1
d_call: TRBD2
j_call: TRBJ2-1
clone_size: -
cdr3_nt: TGTGCCAGCAGCCAATTTACCAGCGGGGACCTTGAGCAGTTCTTC
cdr3_aa: CASSQFTSGDLEQFF

v_call: TRBV6-1
d_call: -
j_call: TRBJ1-4
clone_size: few
cdr3_nt: TGTGCCAGCAGTGAATGGGGTTCGGGGGAAAAACTGTTTTTT
cdr3_aa: CASSEWGSGEKLFF

v_call: TRBV29-1
d_call: -
j_call: TRBJ1-1
clone_size: -
cdr3_nt: TGCAGCGTTAGTTACAGTTCGGCGGGGGCTTTCTTT
cdr3_aa: CSVSYSSAGAFF

v_call: TRBV4-2
d_call: TRBD2
j_call: TRBJ2-1
clone_size: -
cdr3_nt: TGTGCCAGCAGCCAAGACGGGACTAGCGGGAGCCGTTATGAGCAGTTCTTC
cdr3_aa: CASSQDGTSGSRYEQFF

v_call: TRBV20-1
d_call: -
j_call: TRBJ2-3
clone_size: -
cdr3_nt: TGCAGTAATCGGGTGATTATCACAGATACGCAGTATTTT
cdr3_aa: CSNRVIITDTQYF

v_call: TRBV5-6
d_call: -
j_call: TRBJ2-5
clone_size: -
cdr3_nt: TGTGCCAGCAGCTTCACCACCCCAGGGGCCAAGCGGGAGACCCAGTACTTC
cdr3_aa: CASSFTTPGAKRETQYF

v_call: TRBV27
d_call: -
j_call: TRBJ2-6
clone_size: few
cdr3_nt: TGTGCCAGCAGGAAAGGAGGCCCTGGGGCCAACGTCCTGACTTTC
cdr3_aa: CASRKGGPGANVLTF

v_call: TRBV7-2
d_call: -
j_call: TRBJ2-5
clone_size: -
cdr3_nt: TGTGCCAGCAGCTTAGGAGAGTCGGGTAGCGGTGGGGAGACCCAGTACTTC
cdr3_aa: CASSLGESGSGGETQYF

v_call: TRBV9
d_call: -
j_call: TRBJ1-1
clone_size: -
cdr3_nt: TGTGCCAGCAGCGTAGGAATAGGGGACAACACTGAAGCTTTCTTT
cdr3_aa: CASSVGIGDNTEAFF

v_call: TRBV12-3/TRBV12-4
d_call: -
j_call: TRBJ1-1
clone_size: many
cdr3_nt: TGTGCCAGCAGCTTATCAATGGGGATCACTGAAGCTTTCTTT
cdr3_aa: CASSLSMGITEAFF

v_call: TRBV29-1
d_call: -
j_call: TRBJ2-3
clone_size: -
cdr3_nt: TGCAGCGTTGAAGGGGGGGTTGGTACGCAGTATTTT
cdr3_aa: CSVEGGVGTQYF

v_call: TRBV2
d_call: -
j_call: TRBJ2-2
clone_size: few
cdr3_nt: TGTGCCAGCACCAACAGTAGGTCGAACACCGGGGAGCTGTTTTTT
cdr3_aa: CASTNSRSNTGELFF

v_call: TRBV12-3/TRBV12-4
d_call: -
j_call: TRBJ2-5
clone_size: -
cdr3_nt: TGTGCCAGCTGCCTCTCTCGGTCAGGCACCCAGTACTTC
cdr3_aa: CASCLSRSGTQYF

v_call: TRBV7-2
d_call: -
j_call: TRBJ2-7
clone_size: few
cdr3_nt: TGTGCCAGCCTCACGGAAACCTACGAGCAGTACTTC
cdr3_aa: CASLTETYEQYF

v_call: TRBV4-1
d_call: -
j_call: TRBJ1-1
clone_size: -
cdr3_nt: TGCGCCAGCAGCCACTTGAACACTGAAGCTTTCTTT
cdr3_aa: CASSHLNTEAFF

v_call: TRBV7-9
d_call: TRBD2
j_call: TRBJ2-7
clone_size: few
cdr3_nt: TGTGCCAGCAGCAGTCTAGCGGGGGGGTTCTACGAGCAGTACTTC
cdr3_aa: CASSSLAGGFYEQYF